This is a list of T cell receptor beta chains from one sample in a study of a mutant IDH1 vaccine in newly diagnosed glioma. These receptors have no known antigen. TCRdb's table, derived via immunoSEQ multiplex PCR, lists solely in-frame clones and lacks some. The sample lists about 27,000 clones; under 80% were seen once. The sample in question was PBMCs, obtained from a glioma patient whose treatment included an IDH1 peptide vaccine. The receptors come from a man aged 50 or older with glioma. CDR3s include the opening cysteine and the closing phenylalanine or tryptophan. The order of the fields is D gene, J gene, clone size, V gene, CDR3 protein, CDR3 DNA. The D gene is left open where the match is weak. Not all rows give a size; the values are once, few, many and, for expanded clones, a class.

>TRBD1|TRBJ2-7|NA|TRBV19
CASSQPGTGKNEQYF
TGTGCCAGTAGCCAACCCGGGACAGGGAAGAACGAGCAGTACTTC
>NA|TRBJ2-3|NA|TRBV7-9
CASSLEPDTQYF
TGTGCCAGCAGCTTAGAGCCAGATACGCAGTATTTT
>NA|TRBJ1-2|NA|TRBV5-1
CASSLGGTDRGGYTF
TGCGCCAGCAGCTTGGGGGGGACGGACCGTGGCGGCTACACCTTC
>NA|TRBJ2-7|NA|TRBV4-1
CASSRSPAGQNSYEQYF
TGCGCCAGCAGCCGAAGTCCGGCGGGGCAGAACTCCTACGAGCAGTACTTC
>NA|TRBJ2-1|NA|TRBV30
CAWSSMDKDWFF
TGTGCCTGGAGTTCGATGGACAAGGATTGGTTCTTC
>NA|TRBJ1-2|NA|TRBV14
CASSQRGADYGYTF
TGTGCCAGCAGCCAGAGGGGTGCAGACTATGGCTACACCTTC
>NA|TRBJ1-5|NA|TRBV7-2
CASSLALVSNQPQHF
TGTGCCAGCAGCTTAGCGCTTGTAAGCAATCAGCCCCAGCATTTT
>NA|TRBJ1-1|NA|TRBV19
CASSWGQTEAFF
TGTGCCAGCTCGTGGGGGCAAACTGAAGCTTTCTTT
>NA|TRBJ1-1|few|TRBV4-2
CASSQGRFGDTEAFF
TGTGCCAGCAGCCAAGGCCGGTTTGGAGACACTGAAGCTTTCTTT
>NA|TRBJ2-2|few|TRBV28
CASSWYPDGTGELFF
TGTGCCAGCAGTTGGTACCCGGATGGCACCGGGGAGCTGTTTTTT
>NA|TRBJ1-1|NA|TRBV7-8
CASPSEAFF
TGTGCCAGCCCTAGCGAAGCTTTCTTT
>TRBD1|TRBJ1-4|NA|TRBV7-8
CASSPGTGLSEKLFF
TGTGCCAGCAGCCCAGGGACAGGGTTGTCTGAAAAACTGTTTTTT
>NA|TRBJ2-7|NA|TRBV20-1
CSASGTYEQYF
TGCAGTGCTAGCGGGACCTACGAGCAGTACTTC
>TRBD2|TRBJ2-7|NA|TRBV7-2
CASSNPSGPRGEQYF
TGTGCCAGCAGCAACCCTAGCGGGCCGAGAGGAGAGCAGTACTTC
>TRBD1|TRBJ2-7|NA|TRBV19
CASSPLSDRGGEQYF
TGTGCCAGTAGCCCTTTGAGTGACAGGGGTGGCGAGCAGTACTTC
>NA|TRBJ2-3|NA|TRBV5-1
CASTPPRSGDTQYF
TGCGCCAGCACCCCCCCCCGGTCAGGAGATACGCAGTATTTT
>TRBD2|TRBJ2-7|once|TRBV28
CASSPGLAGGPLNSEQYF
TGTGCCAGCAGTCCCGGACTAGCGGGAGGGCCCTTAAATAGCGAGCAGTACTTC
>TRBD1|TRBJ2-7|NA|TRBV30
CAWTPGTGNYEQYF
TGTGCCTGGACCCCCGGGACAGGGAACTACGAGCAGTACTTC
>TRBD1|TRBJ1-2|NA|TRBV5-4
CASSQTGDRAYGYTF
TGTGCCAGCAGCCAGACAGGGGATCGGGCCTATGGCTACACCTTC
>NA|TRBJ1-6|NA|TRBV5-8
CASDEGSDPGNSPLHF
TGTGCCAGCGACGAGGGAAGCGATCCGGGGAATTCACCCCTCCACTTT
>TRBD2|TRBJ2-5|NA|TRBV4-1
CASSQGLAGGRKTQYF
TGCGCCAGCAGCCAAGGGTTAGCGGGGGGAAGGAAGACCCAGTACTTC
>NA|TRBJ2-7|NA|TRBV5-4
CASSLGVRDYEQYF
TGTGCCAGCAGCTTGGGAGTCCGGGATTACGAGCAGTACTTC
>NA|TRBJ1-4|NA|TRBV10-2
CASSGTAPNEKLFF
TGCGCCAGCAGTGGGACGGCCCCTAATGAAAAACTGTTTTTT
>NA|TRBJ1-3|NA|TRBV10-3
CAITGSDGGTIYF
TGTGCCATCACAGGCTCGGACGGGGGCACCATATATTTT
>TRBD1|TRBJ2-5|NA|TRBV6-5
CASSYSGTGQETQYF
TGTGCCAGCAGTTACAGTGGGACAGGTCAAGAGACCCAGTACTTC
>NA|TRBJ1-4|NA|TRBV5-4
CASRKQGEEKLFF
TGTGCCAGCAGGAAACAGGGAGAGGAAAAACTGTTTTTT
>TRBD2|TRBJ2-3|NA|TRBV2
CASSAGTSGASDTQYF
TGTGCCAGCAGTGCCGGGACTAGCGGGGCATCAGATACGCAGTATTTT
>TRBD1|TRBJ1-2|NA|TRBV2
CASSEDISTGASSSYGYTF
TGTGCCAGCAGTGAGGATATCTCTACAGGGGCCTCCTCCAGCTATGGCTACACCTTC
>NA|TRBJ1-1|NA|TRBV13
CASSQLISLTEAFF
TGTGCCAGCAGCCAACTAATCTCCCTCACTGAAGCTTTCTTT
>NA|TRBJ1-4|NA|TRBV5-6
CASGAATNEKLFF
TGTGCCAGCGGAGCTGCAACTAATGAAAAACTGTTTTTT
>NA|TRBJ1-6|few|TRBV30
CAWSGSASRMNSPLHF
TGTGCCTGGAGTGGATCGGCGTCCAGGATGAATTCACCCCTCCACTTT
>NA|TRBJ1-1|NA|TRBV11-3
CASSSGVMNEAFF
TGTGCCAGCAGCTCTGGAGTAATGAATGAAGCTTTCTTT
>TRBD1|TRBJ1-2|few|TRBV27
CASSVGTGGDRGYTF
TGTGCCAGCAGTGTCGGGACAGGGGGCGATCGAGGCTACACCTTC
>NA|TRBJ2-7|NA|TRBV19
CASSIFGDSYEQYF
TGTGCCAGTAGTATATTCGGCGACTCCTACGAGCAGTACTTC
>NA|TRBJ2-2|NA|TRBV5-4
CASSVVSGELFF
TGTGCCAGCAGCGTGGTGAGCGGGGAGCTGTTTTTT
>NA|TRBJ1-2|NA|TRBV6-5
CASSYWGGTYGYTF
TGTGCCAGCAGTTACTGGGGGGGTACTTATGGCTACACCTTC
>NA|TRBJ2-3|NA|TRBV6-5
CASRADSSTDTQYF
TGTGCCAGCAGAGCGGACTCAAGCACAGATACGCAGTATTTT
>NA|TRBJ1-2|NA|TRBV7-2
CASSSAGTSLSKGYTF
TGTGCCAGCAGCTCGGCCGGGACAAGTCTCTCTAAGGGCTACACCTTC
>NA|TRBJ2-1|NA|TRBV4-1
CASSQGAARSSDNEQFF
TGCGCCAGCAGCCAAGGGGCAGCGAGGAGTTCGGACAATGAGCAGTTCTTC
>TRBD1|TRBJ2-3|NA|TRBV5-6
CASSLRDRSPSYWF
TGTGCCAGCAGCTTGCGGGACAGGTCCCCCTCTTATTGGTTT
>NA|TRBJ2-7|once|TRBV7-7
CASSSGKGSYEQYF
TGTGCCAGCAGCTCGGGGAAAGGCTCCTACGAGCAGTACTTC
>NA|TRBJ1-6|NA|TRBV4-3
CASSQEASSYNSPLHF
TGCGCCAGCAGCCAAGAAGCCAGCTCCTATAATTCACCCCTCCACTTT
>TRBD1|TRBJ1-4|NA|TRBV9
CASSPGQGAANEKLFF
TGTGCCAGCAGCCCTGGACAGGGCGCAGCTAATGAAAAACTGTTTTTT
>NA|TRBJ1-3|NA|TRBV7-9
CASSPTGNTIYF
TGTGCCAGCAGTCCCACTGGAAACACCATATATTTT
>TRBD1|TRBJ2-7|NA|TRBV28
CASSSTGAEQYF
TGTGCCAGCAGTTCTACAGGGGCCGAGCAGTACTTC
>NA|TRBJ1-1|NA|TRBV30
CAWRQNFGTEAFF
TGTGCCTGGAGGCAAAACTTCGGGACTGAAGCTTTCTTT
>NA|TRBJ1-5|NA|TRBV7-2
CASSPGTGNQPQHF
TGTGCCAGCAGTCCCGGGACGGGCAATCAGCCCCAGCATTTT
>TRBD1|TRBJ1-2|NA|TRBV27
CASSLGQGGVYGYTF
TGTGCCAGCAGTTTAGGACAGGGGGGAGTCTATGGCTACACCTTC
>TRBD1|TRBJ1-3|NA|TRBV5-1
CASTSTGITSGNTIYF
TGCGCCAGCACCTCGACAGGGATTACTTCTGGAAACACCATATATTTT
>NA|TRBJ1-2|NA|TRBV30
CAWTQGHHYGYTF
TGTGCCTGGACCCAGGGGCACCACTATGGCTACACCTTC
>NA|TRBJ1-1|NA|TRBV2
CASSGDTEAFF
TGTGCCAGCAGTGGGGACACTGAAGCTTTCTTT
>NA|TRBJ2-3|NA|TRBV5-1
CASSWSAGSVTDTQYF
TGCGCCAGCAGCTGGAGTGCGGGTTCCGTCACAGATACGCAGTATTTT
>NA|TRBJ2-7|NA|TRBV7-2
CASSPSRYEQYF
TGTGCCAGCAGCCCGAGTCGCTACGAGCAGTACTTC